The 4 T cell receptor beta chains below were found in one sample sequenced in a study of T cells in Graves' hyperthyroidism and ophthalmopathy. Amplification targeted TCR beta CDR3 regions from RNA transcripts. The study used the HTBI primer set for a first-round RT-PCR of the TCR CDR3. TCRdb re-called the multiplex PCR reads through MiXCR, storing one row per CDR3 protein. The top ten clones hold over 15% of a sample with fewer than 600,000 distinct CDR3 sequences, about an eighth of them seen once. Sequenced: blood. These TCRs come from a woman younger than 30 with Graves' hyperthyroidism.

Only a few counts were recorded for this clonotype. The gene calls are TRBV6-1 and TRBJ2-1; D call uncertain. The CDR3 has 13 amino acids. Germline V CDR1 and CDR2: MNHNS, SASEGT. Trimming left V 1 base short and J 9 bases short, with 10 bases between. CDR3 sequence: CASSEEGIGEQFF. The CDR3 DNA sequence: TGTGCCAGCAGTGAAGAGGGTATCGGTGAGCAGTTCTTC.

The sample holds many counts of this clonotype. The chain combines TRBV10-3 with TRBJ2-1; 7 bases align to TRBD1. The length of the CDR3 is 12 residues. Germline lookup yields CDR1 ENHRY and CDR2 SYGVKD. The J segment lost 8 bases and the V segment lost 5 bases, leaving 3 bases of the junction unmatched. CDR3 sequence: CAISQGEYEQFF. DNA of the CDR3: TGTGCCATCAGTCAGGGGGAGTATGAGCAGTTCTTC.

This clonotype has ten or more counts. The gene calls are TRBV6-2 or TRBV6-3 and TRBJ2-7, with 10 bases that match TRBD2. CDR3 length: 15 amino acids. Germline V gene lookup returns CDR1 MNHEY and CDR2 SVGEGT. Trimming removed 7 bases from V and 2 bases from J; junction bases left unmatched: 8. The CDR3 spells CASTERLAGAYEQYF. The CDR3 region has the DNA TGTGCCAGCACCGAACGACTAGCGGGCGCCTACGAGCAGTACTTC.

The J gene is TRBJ2-3, the V gene TRBV29-1; perhaps TRBD1 as D (5 bases). Germline assignment: CDR1 SQVTM and CDR2 ANQGSEA. V was clipped by 5 bases and J by 0 bases, with 15 bases between them. This CDR3 is 15 amino acids long. Here the CDR3 DNA reads TGCAGCGTTAGGGCCCAGGGATCTAGCACAGATACGCAGTATTTT. It translates to CSVRAQGSSTDTQYF.